The rows below give T cell receptor beta chains drawn from one sample of a study of control samples from healthy donors and cancer patients. The table came from immunoSEQ multiplex PCR; TCRdb's copy has only in-frame clones and leaves some out. The sample has around 110,000 clones, 80% to 90% seen once. Sequenced input: PBMCs. These receptors all come from a woman aged 45-59 years with colorectal cancer. Each CDR3 is given without its conserved first and last residue.

>TRBJ2-7|TRBV9
ASSSSYEQY
>TRBJ1-1|TRBV10-3
AIRGTGLAEAEAF
>TRBJ2-1|TRBV27
ASSPQGGYLNEQF
>TRBJ1-1|TRBV30
ACALLGRGNTEAF
>TRBJ2-4|TRBV6-1
ASSDGRRDIQY
>TRBJ2-7|TRBV15
ATSRDRQFSYEQY
>TRBJ2-7|TRBV3-1/TRBV3-2
ASSVPRDSYEQY
>TRBJ2-5|TRBV29-1
SVEERPGQARGRRETQY
>TRBJ1-1|TRBV2
ASKREPGEANTEAF
>TRBJ2-6|TRBV5-6
ASSPLPGARGANVLT
>TRBJ1-5|TRBV19
ASKNSGPERSPQH
>TRBJ1-5|TRBV19
ATREGHGNQPQH
>TRBJ2-7|TRBV13
ASSLRVARVPGDEQY
>TRBJ2-2|TRBV6-4
ASSEHSLTGELF
>TRBJ2-3|TRBV23-1
ATSGTSGRADTQY
>TRBJ1-1|TRBV12-3/TRBV12-4
ASSVTLNTEAF
>TRBJ2-5|TRBV30
AWRQETQY
>TRBJ1-2|TRBV24-1
ATSDTAGQGARGYT
>TRBJ2-1|TRBV5-1
ASSLGVSGDEQF
>TRBJ1-5|TRBV2
ASSGTRGGNQPQH
>TRBJ2-5|TRBV2
ANTSPLGQGLETQY
>TRBJ2-5|TRBV3-1/TRBV3-2
ASSLLQGGETQY